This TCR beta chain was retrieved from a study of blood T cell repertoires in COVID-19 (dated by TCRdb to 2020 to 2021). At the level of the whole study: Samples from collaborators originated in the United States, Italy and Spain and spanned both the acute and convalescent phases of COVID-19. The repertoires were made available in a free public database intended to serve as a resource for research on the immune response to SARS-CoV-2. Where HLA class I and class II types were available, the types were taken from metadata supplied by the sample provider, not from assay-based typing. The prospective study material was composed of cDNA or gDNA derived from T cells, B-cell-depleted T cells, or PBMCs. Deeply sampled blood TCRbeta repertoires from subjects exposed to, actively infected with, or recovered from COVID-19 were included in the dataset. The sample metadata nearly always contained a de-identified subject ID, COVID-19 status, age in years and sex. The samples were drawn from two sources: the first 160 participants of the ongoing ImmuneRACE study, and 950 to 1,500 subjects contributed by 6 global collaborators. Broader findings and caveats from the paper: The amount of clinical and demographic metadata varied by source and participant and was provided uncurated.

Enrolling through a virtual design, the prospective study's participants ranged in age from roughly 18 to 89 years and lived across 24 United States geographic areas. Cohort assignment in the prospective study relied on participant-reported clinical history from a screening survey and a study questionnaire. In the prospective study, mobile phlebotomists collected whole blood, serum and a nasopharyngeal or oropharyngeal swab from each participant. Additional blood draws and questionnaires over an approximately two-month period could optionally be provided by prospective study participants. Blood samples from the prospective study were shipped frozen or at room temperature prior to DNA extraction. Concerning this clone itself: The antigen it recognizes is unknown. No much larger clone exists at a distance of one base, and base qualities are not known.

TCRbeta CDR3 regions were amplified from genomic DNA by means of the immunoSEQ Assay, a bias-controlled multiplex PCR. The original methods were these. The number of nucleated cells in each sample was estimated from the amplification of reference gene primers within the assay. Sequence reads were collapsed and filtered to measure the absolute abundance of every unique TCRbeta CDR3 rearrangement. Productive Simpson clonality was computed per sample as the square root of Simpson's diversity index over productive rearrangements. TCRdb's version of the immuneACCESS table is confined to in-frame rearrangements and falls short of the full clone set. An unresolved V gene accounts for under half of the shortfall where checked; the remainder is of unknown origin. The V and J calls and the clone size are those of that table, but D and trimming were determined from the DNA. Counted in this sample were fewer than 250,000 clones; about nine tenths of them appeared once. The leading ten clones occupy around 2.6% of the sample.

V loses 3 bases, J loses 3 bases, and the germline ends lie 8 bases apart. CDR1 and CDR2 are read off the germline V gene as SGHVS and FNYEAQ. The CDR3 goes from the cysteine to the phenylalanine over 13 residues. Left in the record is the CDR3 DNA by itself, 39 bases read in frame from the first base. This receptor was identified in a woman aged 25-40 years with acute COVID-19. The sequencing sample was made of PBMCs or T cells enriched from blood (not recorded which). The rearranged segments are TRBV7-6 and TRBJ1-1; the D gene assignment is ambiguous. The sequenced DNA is TGTGCCAGCAGCTTTAAGGAGTACACTGAAGCTTTCTTT. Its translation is CASSFKEYTEAFF. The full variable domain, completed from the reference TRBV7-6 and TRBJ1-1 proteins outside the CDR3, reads GAGVSQSPRYKVTKRGQDVALRCDPISGHVSLYWYRQALGQGPEFLTYFNYEAQQDKSGLPNDRFSAERPEGSISTLTIQRTEQRDSAMYRCASSFKEYTEAFFGQGTRLTVV.